The 23 T cell receptor beta chains listed next were all sequenced from one sample in a study of vaccination and CD4 T cells after COVID-19. Sequence data for DNA of cultured CD4+ T cells were generated by the Oncomine TCR Beta short-read assay. Using its own MiXCR run on the PCR reads, TCRdb lists one record per CDR3 protein. The repertoire consists of about 17,000 distinct CDR3 sequences, with approximately 36% occurring once and the leading ten covering around 8%. Treatment defined: approximately 10-day PBMC culture with coronavirus spike peptide pools or control peptides (ViraFEST assay). These TCRs' antigens remain unknown. Material for sequencing was CD4+ T cells from blood, cultured in vitro. Receptor source: a human donor who had recovered from COVID-19.

This clonotype was observed a handful of times. The chain links TRBV20-1 to TRBJ1-3; D not resolved. Germline CDR1 reads DFQATT; CDR2 reads SNEGSKA (reference sequence). The length of the CDR3 is 13 residues. V lost 6 bases and J 8 bases, leaving 17 bases between the germline ends. CDR3 DNA: TGCAGTGCCAAGGGAGGTCCCGTGGACACCATATATTTT. Amino acid sequence: CSAKGGPVDTIYF.

The chain combines TRBV29-1 with TRBJ2-3; D is unresolved. CDR3 length equals 15 residues. V was pared by 4 bases and J by 3 bases, with 17 bases between. Germline CDR1 reads SQVTM; CDR2 reads ANQGSEA. The CDR3, as DNA: TGCAGCGTTGGGAGATGGGCGGAGACTACAGATACGCAGTATTTT. Protein sequence: CSVGRWAETTDTQYF.

This clonotype was found a few times. The rearrangement uses TRBV6-2 or TRBV6-3 and TRBJ2-7; TRBD2 might be the D (6 bases). Germline CDR1 and CDR2: MNHEY and SVGEGT. The V and J ends lost 7 bases and 4 bases respectively, with 17 bases between them. CDR3 length equals 14 residues. This chain's CDR3 is CASTNSGTGYEQYF. Here the CDR3 DNA reads TGTGCCAGCACCAATTCAGGGACTGGTTACGAGCAGTACTTC.

This clonotype turned up a few times. The rearrangement links TRBV10-3 to TRBJ2-2, with D tentatively TRBD2 (6 bases). Germline assignment: CDR1 ENHRY and CDR2 SYGVKD. V was shortened by 6 bases and J by 9 bases, with 14 bases between the two germline ends. This CDR3 is built from 13 residues. CDR3 DNA sequence: TGTGCCATCAGCAGACTAGAGTCGAGGGAGCTGTTTTTT. It yields the protein CAISRLESRELFF.

This clonotype occurred a few times. This chain uses TRBV6-1 with TRBJ1-1; 9 bases align to TRBD1. Germline V gives CDR1 MNHNS, CDR2 SASEGT. Trimming removed 4 bases from V and 1 base from J; junction bases left unmatched: 13. The CDR3 consists of 18 residues. CDR3 sequence reads: CASSGKGQGHVANTEAFF. CDR3 DNA: TGTGCCAGCAGTGGAAAAGGACAGGGGCACGTAGCGAACACTGAAGCTTTCTTT.

This clonotype has more than one count but fewer than ten. The genes are TRBV24-1 and TRBJ1-4; 8 positions agree with TRBD1. CDR3 size: 14 residues. V trimming: 4 bases; J trimming: 11 bases; junction bases outside the gene matches: 8. From germline, CDR1 is KGHDR and CDR2 SFDVKD. The CDR3 DNA is TGTGCCACCAGTGAGCGGACAGGGACGGGGAAACTGTTTTTT. Protein sequence: CATSERTGTGKLFF.

The chain links TRBV5-1 to TRBJ2-3; D not certain. CDR3 length equals 11 residues. Between the trimmed V and J ends, which lost 3 bases and 5 bases, there was a span of 4 bases. Germline values: CDR1 SGHRS, CDR2 YFSETQ. CDR3: CASSSIDTQYF. The CDR3 nucleotides read TGCGCCAGCAGCTCGATAGATACGCAGTATTTT.

The chain recombines TRBV20-1 with TRBJ2-3; no reliable D call. The CDR3 runs 13 residues. Germline V gene data show CDR1 as DFQATT and CDR2 as SNEGSKA (reference sequence). V lost 6 bases to trimming and J lost 3 bases, with 13 bases between them. CDR3 sequence (DNA): TGCAGTGCGATAGAGACGGCGACAGATACGCAGTATTTT. Protein product: CSAIETATDTQYF.

V gene TRBV7-2 combines with J gene TRBJ2-7; 11 nucleotides agree with TRBD2. V lost 5 bases to trimming and J lost 2 bases; unmatched junction nucleotides: 5. The CDR3 spans 15 residues. The V gene's germline CDR1 is SGHTA and CDR2 FQGNSA. The CDR3 loop reads CASSPRLAGTYEQYF. The CDR3, as DNA: TGTGCCAGCAGCCCGAGACTAGCGGGAACCTACGAGCAGTACTTC.

This clonotype was detected a few times. The gene calls are TRBV28 and TRBJ2-7; the D is unclear. V lost 7 bases and J lost 1, with 8 bases in between. The CDR3 has 12 amino acids. CDR1 and CDR2 from the germline V gene are MDHEN and SYDVKM. This CDR3 is CASIGPSYEQYF. CDR3 DNA: TGTGCCAGCATTGGACCATCCTACGAGCAGTACTTC.

V usage is TRBV5-1 and J usage is TRBJ2-2; D perhaps matches TRBD2 (6 bases). Deletions cut 0 bases from V and 9 bases from J, with 12 bases between. Germline CDR1 SGHRS, CDR2 YFSETQ. CDR3 size: 14 residues. This CDR3 reads CASSLDPGDRELFF. CDR3 sequence (DNA): TGCGCCAGCAGCTTGGATCCGGGGGACCGGGAGCTGTTTTTT.

J is TRBJ2-7 and V is TRBV28; 7 nucleotides agree with TRBD1. Germline trimming cut 6 bases from V and 3 bases from J; bases unmatched to any gene: 11. Germline CDR1 is MDHEN and CDR2 is SYDVKM. The CDR3 length is 15 residues. CDR3: CASRKDRVRLYEQYF. CDR3 nucleotides: TGTGCCAGCAGAAAAGACAGGGTCCGACTCTACGAGCAGTACTTC.

V usage is TRBV20-1 and J usage is TRBJ2-7; weak D call: TRBD2 (5 bases). The CDR3 runs to 12 residues. Germline V gene lookup returns CDR1 DFQATT and CDR2 SNEGSKA (reference sequence). The germline V and J ends were trimmed by 5 bases and 2 bases, with 10 bases remaining between them. CDR3 DNA sequence: TGCAGTGCTCGACGGGAACCCTACGAGCAGTACTTC. This encodes CSARREPYEQYF.

The chain combines TRBV20-1 with TRBJ2-1; 9 bases are a match to TRBD2. The V and J ends lost 5 bases and 5 bases, in that order; junction bases with no gene match: 4. The CDR3 spans 13 residues. CDR1 is DFQATT, CDR2 SNEGSKA, per germline (reference sequence). CDR3 in amino acids: CSAGLAPHNEQFF. Here the CDR3 DNA reads TGCAGTGCTGGACTAGCGCCCCACAATGAGCAGTTCTTC.

V gene TRBV6-2 or TRBV6-3 combines with J gene TRBJ2-7; 12 positions match TRBD2. Germline loops: CDR1 MNHEY, CDR2 SVGEGT. The ends lost 5 bases at V and 5 bases at J; junction bases unmatched: 4. CDR3 length equals 14 residues. The CDR3, as DNA: TGTGCCAGCAGTCTAGCGGGAGGGAAGAACGAGCAGTACTTC. Amino acids: CASSLAGGKNEQYF.

The CDR3 DNA follows: TGTGCCAGCAGCCCATTACTAGCGGTTGCCAATGAGCAGTTCTTC. Protein sequence: CASSPLLAVANEQFF. This sequence joins TRBV3-1 and TRBJ2-1; 8 bases match TRBD2. Trimming at V came to 4 bases and at J to 6 bases, leaving 8 bases not matched to a gene. The CDR3 length is 15 residues. The V gene's germline CDR1 is LGHDT and CDR2 YNNKEL (reference sequence).

In this sample, this clonotype turned up a few times. The gene calls are TRBV12-3 or TRBV12-4 and TRBJ2-6; D call uncertain. CDR3 length: 16 residues. V was cut by 1 base and J by 4 bases, with 11 bases left in between. The CDR3: CASSLVGRSGANVLTF. CDR3 coding DNA: TGTGCCAGCAGTTTAGTCGGACGTTCCGGGGCCAACGTCCTGACTTTC.

The gene calls are TRBV2 and TRBJ2-1, with 14 bases aligning to TRBD2. Germline CDR1 reads SNHLY; CDR2 reads FYNNEI. This CDR3 is 12 amino acids long. J was trimmed by 13 bases and V by 11 bases; bases with no gene match: 7. This CDR3 reads CAGRLAGGYQFF. Here the CDR3 DNA reads TGTGCCGGTAGACTAGCGGGAGGGTATCAGTTCTTC.

Judged by abundance, this clonotype is medium-sized. The V gene is TRBV2, the J gene TRBJ1-5; 9 nucleotides match TRBD1. V gave up 6 bases and J gave up 2 bases; unmatched junction bases: 5. The CDR3 contains 15 residues. Germline lookup yields CDR1 SNHLY and CDR2 FYNNEI. CDR3 coding DNA: TGTGCCAGCAGAAGACAGGGGGAGGGCAATCAGCCCCAGCATTTT. As protein: CASRRQGEGNQPQHF.

V is TRBV12-3 or TRBV12-4 and J is TRBJ1-2; a weak D match, TRBD1 (6 bases). This CDR3 comprises 14 residues. V was pared by 3 bases and J by 4 bases, with 12 bases between. For the CDR3, the DNA is TGTGCCAGCAGTTTGAACAGGGTGGGCTATGGCTACACCTTC. Translated, it gives CASSLNRVGYGYTF.

This clonotype was observed a few times. The chain couples TRBV6-1 to TRBJ2-5, with 7 bases aligning to TRBD1. Germline loops: CDR1 MNHNS, CDR2 SASEGT. CDR3 length: 15 amino acids. Losses at the gene ends were 4 bases for V and 3 bases for J; bases not matched to a gene: 8. DNA for the CDR3: TGTGCCAGCAGTGCTCACAGGGGTTCAGAAGAGACCCAGTACTTC. Encoded protein: CASSAHRGSEETQYF.

This clonotype was picked up a small number of times. V usage is TRBV20-1 and J usage is TRBJ2-5; no clear D. Germline assignment: CDR1 DFQATT and CDR2 SNEGSKA (reference sequence). Trimming cost V 0 bases and J 2 bases, with 7 bases left between them. This CDR3 contains 13 residues. The CDR3 DNA sequence: TGCAGTGCTAGAGATGGACCTCAAGAGACCCAGTACTTC. Its translation is CSARDGPQETQYF.

This clonotype has a handful of counts. This chain joins TRBV24-1 and TRBJ1-1; D is undetermined. The V and J ends lost 5 bases and 2 bases respectively, with 5 bases between them. This CDR3 contains 12 residues. CDR1 and CDR2 from the germline V gene are KGHDR and SFDVKD. The CDR3 spells CATSGVNTEAFF. CDR3 nucleotide sequence: TGTGCCACCAGTGGAGTTAACACTGAAGCTTTCTTT.